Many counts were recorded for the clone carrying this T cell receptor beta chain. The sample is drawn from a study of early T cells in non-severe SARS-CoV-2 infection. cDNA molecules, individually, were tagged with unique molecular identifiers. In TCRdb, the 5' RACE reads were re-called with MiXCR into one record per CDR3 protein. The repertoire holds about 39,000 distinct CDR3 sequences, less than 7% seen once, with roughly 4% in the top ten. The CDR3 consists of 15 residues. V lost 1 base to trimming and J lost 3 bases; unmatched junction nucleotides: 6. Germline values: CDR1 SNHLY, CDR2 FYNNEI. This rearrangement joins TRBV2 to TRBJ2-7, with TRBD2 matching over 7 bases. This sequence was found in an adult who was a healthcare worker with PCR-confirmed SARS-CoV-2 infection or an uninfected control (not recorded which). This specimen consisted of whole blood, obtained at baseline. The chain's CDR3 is CASSEGGSGIYEQYF. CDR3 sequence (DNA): TGTGCCAGCAGTGAAGGGGGCAGCGGGATCTACGAGCAGTACTTC. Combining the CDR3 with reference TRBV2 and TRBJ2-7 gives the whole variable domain EPEVTQTPSHQVTQMGQEVILRCVPISNHLYFYWYRQILGQKVEFLVSFYNNEISEKSEIFDDQFSVERPDGSNFTLKIRSTKLEDSAMYFCASSEGGSGIYEQYFGPGTRLTVT.